This T cell receptor (beta chain) comes out of a study of blood T cell repertoires in COVID-19 (dated by TCRdb to the early 2020s). Study-wide context: Collaborator samples came from the United States, Italy and Spain and covered acute and convalescent phases of COVID-19. The prospective study material was composed of cDNA or gDNA derived from T cells, B-cell-depleted T cells, or PBMCs. Deeply sampled blood TCRbeta repertoires from subjects exposed to, actively infected with, or recovered from COVID-19 were included in the dataset. The repertoires were released in a freely available public database meant as a resource for research on the immune response to SARS-CoV-2. Samples came from the ongoing ImmuneRACE study (first 160 participants) plus 1,254 subjects from 6 global collaborators. Sample metadata almost always included a de-identified subject ID, COVID-19 status, age in years and sex. Where HLA class I and class II types were available, the types were taken from metadata supplied by the sample provider, not from assay-based typing.

Whole blood was collected in K2EDTA tubes by collaborating institutions according to the institutions' own protocols. Collaborator samples were shipped for TCRbeta analysis as frozen whole blood, isolated PBMCs, or DNA extracted from either sample type. As regards this clone: The clone's antigen remains unknown. It has no much larger one-base neighbor in the sample; base qualities were not kept.

The germline V gene encodes CDR1 MNHEY and CDR2 SVGAGI. Germline trimming: 6 bases from V, 8 bases from J; junction bases outside gene matches: 9. From its cysteine to its phenylalanine, the CDR3 spans 15 amino acids. Only the CDR3 portion is preserved as DNA: 45 bases, with reading frame beginning at the first base. Study-wide findings and limitations: Clinical and demographic metadata were provided uncurated, with the amount varying by source and participant.

TCRbeta CDR3 regions were amplified from genomic DNA by means of the immunoSEQ Assay, a bias-controlled multiplex PCR. Under the source paper's analysis protocol: Within the assay, amplification of reference gene primers was used to estimate how many nucleated cells each sample contained. To quantify the absolute abundance of each unique TCRbeta CDR3 rearrangement, sequence reads were collapsed and filtered. For each sample, productive Simpson clonality was calculated as the square root of Simpson's diversity index across productive rearrangements. The immuneACCESS repertoire file appears here via TCRdb, limited to in-frame rearrangements. These files lack a portion of the clones; in checked studies, under half of the deficit traces to unresolved V genes, and the cause of the others is not known. The V and J calls and the clone size are those of that table, but D and trimming were determined from the DNA. The sample has some 150,000 clones on record, more than 75% of them singletons. Of the sample, around 1% is held by the ten largest clones.

Recombination linked TRBV6-5 to TRBJ1-4, with 10 middle bases fitting TRBD1. This sequence originates from a man aged 35 to 55 with acute or convalescent COVID-19. The sample taken for sequencing was peripheral blood. The CDR3 here reads CASRQPGQGKEKLFF. Read as DNA, the sequence is TGTGCCAGCAGACAACCGGGACAGGGGAAAGAAAAACTGTTTTTT.